These 26 T cell receptor beta chains were all obtained from the same sample, sequenced in a study of Graves' ophthalmopathy and Graves' hyperthyroidism. The sequenced template was RNA, covering the TCR beta CDR3 region. The workflow started with a first-round RT-PCR run with HTBI primers and then moved on to a second-round multiplex PCR. TCRdb processed the multiplex PCR reads anew with MiXCR; each CDR3 protein has one entry. The sample consists of 680,000 or so distinct CDR3 sequences, approximately 22% of them appearing once. Sequencing input: peripheral blood. The receptors originated from a woman aged 18-35 years with stable Graves' hyperthyroidism. Some clones in this sample may be carry-over from other donors' samples.

The sample holds many counts of this clonotype. The chain joins TRBV5-1 to TRBJ2-7, with D possibly TRBD2 on 6 matching bases. The CDR3 has 13 residues. V was clipped by 6 bases and J by 6 bases, with 16 bases between them. Looked up from germline, CDR1 is SGHRS and CDR2 is YFSETQ. The chain's CDR3 is CASKTGDRFEQYF. The CDR3 region has the DNA TGCGCCAGCAAGACGGGGGATCGGTTCGAGCAGTACTTC.

As to this clonotype: One end of the junction fails to match germline, which may point to a read error. This chain joins TRBV15 and TRBJ2-4, with 9 bases lining up with TRBD2. CDR1 and CDR2 (germline): LNHNV, YYDKDF (reference sequence). The CDR3 spans 16 residues. DNA of the CDR3: TGTGCCACCAGCAGAGTAGGGACTAGCTTCGAAAACATTAAGTACTTC. Encoded protein: CATSRVGTSFENIKYF.

This clonotype was seen repeatedly, ten times or more. The rearrangement links TRBV5-1 to TRBJ1-1, with D uncertain. V was pared by 1 base and J by 4 bases, with 11 bases between. The CDR3 contains 14 residues. Looked up from germline, CDR1 is SGHRS and CDR2 is YFSETQ. CDR3 protein: CASSLRVVGTEAFF. CDR3 bases: TGCGCCAGCAGCTTGAGGGTTGTCGGCACTGAAGCTTTCTTT.

Ten or more counts support this clonotype. This rearrangement joins TRBV5-1 to TRBJ1-6, with TRBD1 matching over 9 bases. This CDR3 comprises 17 residues. Germline values: CDR1 SGHRS, CDR2 YFSETQ. V was pared by 3 bases and J by 0 bases, with 4 bases of the junction left unmatched. The CDR3 loop is CASSWTGDSSYNSPLHF. For the CDR3, the DNA is TGCGCCAGCAGCTGGACAGGGGACAGCTCCTATAATTCACCCCTCCACTTT.

J is TRBJ1-1 and V is TRBV2; the D gene is possibly TRBD1 (5 bases). Germline CDR1 and CDR2: SNHLY and FYNNEI. The germline V and J ends were trimmed by 8 bases and 0 bases, with 10 bases remaining between them. CDR3 length equals 13 residues. The CDR3 bases are TGTGCCAGCCCCGGGGGGGTGAACACTGAAGCTTTCTTT. Protein sequence: CASPGGVNTEAFF.

The chain uses TRBV12-3 or TRBV12-4 and TRBJ2-1, with D tentatively TRBD1 or TRBD2 (5 bases each). The CDR3 has 17 residues. Trimming left V 8 bases short and J 4 bases short, with 24 bases between. This CDR3 is CASSGPGGPSPYNEQFF. The CDR3 region has the DNA TGTGCCAGCTCGGGACCCGGCGGCCCTAGCCCTTACAATGAGCAGTTCTTC.

This chain connects TRBV6-1 to TRBJ1-1, with a weak D call TRBD1 (6 bases). The germline V gene has CDR1 MNHNS and CDR2 SASEGT. The V and J ends lost 2 bases and 7 bases respectively, with 14 bases between them. The CDR3 spans 14 residues. CDR3 nucleotides: TGTGCCAGCAGTGAAAAAGGGGGGGTGAGTGAAGCTTTCTTT. The encoded protein is CASSEKGGVSEAFF.

This clonotype was observed at least ten times. This chain links TRBV3-1 with TRBJ1-5; TRBD1 is a possible D gene (5 bases). The CDR3 has 14 amino acids. Trimming took off 2 bases at V and 7 bases at J, with 12 bases between the two ends. Germline-derived CDR1 and CDR2 are LGHDT and YNNKEL (reference sequence). The CDR3 DNA reads as TGTGCCAGCAGCCAAAGGGCAGGGAAACAGCCCCAGCATTTT. Its translation: CASSQRAGKQPQHF.

This clonotype was counted ten times or more. The chain links TRBV27 to TRBJ1-2; TRBD1 is a possible D gene (6 bases). This CDR3 has 15 residues. V lost 6 bases and J lost 4, with 18 bases in between. Germline loops: CDR1 MNHEY, CDR2 SMNVEV (reference sequence). The CDR3 protein is CASSRGQEKAYGYTF. In DNA form, the CDR3 reads TGTGCCAGCAGCCGGGGGCAGGAAAAGGCCTATGGCTACACCTTC.

CDR3 residues: CSARTGLEQPQHF. The CDR3 DNA reads as TGCAGTGCTAGAACCGGGTTGGAGCAGCCCCAGCATTTT. The chain carries TRBV20-1 and TRBJ1-5; D gene unclear. The germline gives CDR1 DFQATT, CDR2 SNEGSKA (reference sequence). The CDR3 contains 13 residues. With 2 bases removed from V and 7 bases from J, the gap between germline ends came to 12 bases.

This chain links TRBV29-1 with TRBJ2-7; TRBD1 aligns across 10 bases. Germline values: CDR1 SQVTM, CDR2 ANQGSEA. This CDR3 has 13 amino acids. J was trimmed by 3 bases and V by 6 bases; bases with no gene match: 5. The CDR3 nucleotides are TGCAGCGTCGCCTGGACAGGGGGCTACGAGCAGTACTTC. This gives the protein CSVAWTGGYEQYF.

The chain combines TRBV20-1 with TRBJ2-7, with 10 bases that match TRBD2. The CDR3 spans 13 residues. V was clipped by 3 bases and J by 6 bases; unmatched bases: 5. Germline V gene sequence: CDR1 DFQATT, CDR2 SNEGSKA (reference sequence). The CDR3 region is CSARLAGEGEQYF. Written as DNA, the CDR3 is TGCAGTGCTAGGCTAGCGGGAGAGGGCGAGCAGTACTTC.

The chain combines TRBV28 with TRBJ2-7, with a tentative D call TRBD1 (6 bases). V dropped 5 bases and J dropped 2 bases, with 13 bases sitting between them. CDR3 length: 14 residues. CDR1 and CDR2 (germline): MDHEN, SYDVKM. For the CDR3, the DNA is TGTGCCAGCAGTCCGACAGGTGTGGCCTACGAGCAGTACTTC. It yields the protein CASSPTGVAYEQYF.

This clonotype appeared a single time. The genes are TRBV7-2 and TRBJ1-1; D might be TRBD1 (6 bases). From germline, CDR1 is SGHTA and CDR2 FQGNSA. V dropped 4 bases and J dropped 7 bases, with 16 bases sitting between them. This CDR3 has 14 residues. Written as DNA, the CDR3 is TGTGCCAGCAGCTCCCACGGACAGTTTATTGAAGCTTTCTTT. Its protein is CASSSHGQFIEAFF.

V usage is TRBV9 and J usage is TRBJ2-7; TRBD1 is a possible D gene (7 bases). In germline, CDR1 is SGDLS, CDR2 YYNGEE. V lost 4 bases to trimming and J lost 4 bases, with 18 bases between them. The CDR3 consists of 15 residues. In DNA form, the CDR3 reads TGTGCCAGCAGCCCACACCAGGGGGGAGAGTACGAGCAGTACTTC. Translating it yields CASSPHQGGEYEQYF.

This clonotype was counted ten times or more. V and J are TRBV5-1 and TRBJ2-4; 8 bases align to TRBD1. The germline CDR1 and CDR2 sequences are SGHRS and YFSETQ. This CDR3 contains 13 residues. The V gene end was trimmed by 0 bases and the J gene end by 10 bases; junction bases not matched to a gene: 3. In DNA, the CDR3 is TGCGCCAGCAGCTTGGACAGGGGGTGGATTCAGTACTTC. This gives the protein CASSLDRGWIQYF.

The V gene is TRBV14, the J gene TRBJ2-4; no reliable D call. V gave up 4 bases and J gave up 0 bases, with 10 bases separating them. CDR1 is SGHDN and CDR2 is FVKESK in the germline V gene. This CDR3 region has 15 residues. CDR3 in amino acids: CASSPRFPAKNIQYF. CDR3 bases: TGTGCCAGCAGCCCCCGGTTTCCAGCCAAAAACATTCAGTACTTC.

V gene TRBV6-2 or TRBV6-3 combines with J gene TRBJ1-2, with D maybe TRBD1 (5 bases). The CDR3 has 15 amino acids. Germline V gives CDR1 MNHEY, CDR2 SVGEGT. V gave up 7 bases and J gave up 3 bases, with 18 bases separating them. For the CDR3, the DNA is TGTGCCAGCACCCTCCTGTCCGGGACCCACTATGGCTACACCTTC. Encoded protein: CASTLLSGTHYGYTF.

This clonotype was recorded at least ten times. This sequence joins TRBV20-1 and TRBJ1-6, with D maybe TRBD1 (5 bases). This CDR3 has 13 residues. The germline CDR1 and CDR2 sequences are DFQATT and SNEGSKA (reference sequence). Trimming pared 1 base from V and 7 bases from J, leaving 8 bases between. The CDR3 loop reads CSARAKGNSPLHF. CDR3 nucleotides: TGCAGTGCTAGAGCGAAGGGGAATTCACCCCTCCACTTT.

This clonotype was detected ten times or more. J is TRBJ1-1 and V is TRBV6-2 or TRBV6-3; D remains unclear. The CDR3 sequence is 15 residues long. Trimming shortened V by 0 bases and J by 0 bases, and 8 bases separated the two germline ends. Looked up from germline, CDR1 is MNHEY and CDR2 is SVGEGT. CDR3 loop: CASSYSRGLNTEAFF. The CDR3, as DNA: TGTGCCAGCAGTTACTCGCGTGGGTTGAACACTGAAGCTTTCTTT.

This clonotype was counted a few times. This chain joins TRBV4-1 and TRBJ2-5; D might be TRBD1 or TRBD2, each matching 5 bases. Trimming shortened V by 3 bases and J by 5 bases, and 19 bases separated the two germline ends. The CDR3 extends over 16 amino acids. Looked up from germline, CDR1 is MGHRA and CDR2 is YSYEKL. The CDR3 region is CASSHLLGDGLETQYF. The CDR3 DNA follows: TGCGCCAGCAGCCACCTACTAGGGGACGGGTTGGAGACCCAGTACTTC.

This clonotype was recorded only once. The V gene is TRBV20-1, the J gene TRBJ1-6, with D unclear. CDR3 length equals 16 residues. The V and J ends lost 3 bases and 8 bases respectively, with 20 bases between them. CDR1 and CDR2 (germline): DFQATT, SNEGSKA (reference sequence). The CDR3 DNA follows: TGCAGTGCTAGTAGAGGGCACGGGATGGGCGATTCACCCCTCCACTTT. Encoded protein: CSASRGHGMGDSPLHF.

This clonotype was recorded a few times. The chain is built from TRBV11-2 and TRBJ2-7; D assignment may be TRBD1 or TRBD2 (6 bases each). CDR1 is SGHAT and CDR2 is FQNNGV in the germline V gene. V lost 4 bases and J 4 bases, leaving 14 bases between the germline ends. CDR3 length: 14 residues. The CDR3, as DNA: TGTGCCAGCAGCTCTCCCGGGGGCCGGTACGAGCAGTACTTC. This codes for CASSSPGGRYEQYF.

The chain's CDR3 is CASSSVMNTGELFF. The CDR3 DNA is TGCGCCAGCAGCTCGGTTATGAACACCGGGGAGCTGTTTTTT. This chain joins TRBV5-1 and TRBJ2-2, with D hard to call. Deletions cut 3 bases from V and 1 base from J, with 7 bases between. The CDR3 consists of 14 residues. Germline values: CDR1 SGHRS, CDR2 YFSETQ.

This clonotype was seen repeatedly, ten times or more. The rearrangement joins TRBV7-2 to TRBJ2-5, with unresolved D. Per germline, CDR1 SGHTA and CDR2 FQGNSA. Trimming stripped 0 bases from V and 5 bases from J, with 4 bases between. The CDR3 covers 12 residues. The CDR3 nucleotides read TGTGCCAGCAGCTTAGCGCGGGAGACCCAGTACTTC. Encoded protein: CASSLARETQYF.

V usage is TRBV12-3 or TRBV12-4 and J usage is TRBJ2-5, with 11 bases fitting TRBD1. V was clipped by 5 bases and J by 4 bases; unmatched bases: 6. The CDR3 contains 15 residues. The CDR3 region has the DNA TGTGCCAGCAGTCGCGGACAGGGGGCTTCAGAGACCCAGTACTTC. This translates into CASSRGQGASETQYF.